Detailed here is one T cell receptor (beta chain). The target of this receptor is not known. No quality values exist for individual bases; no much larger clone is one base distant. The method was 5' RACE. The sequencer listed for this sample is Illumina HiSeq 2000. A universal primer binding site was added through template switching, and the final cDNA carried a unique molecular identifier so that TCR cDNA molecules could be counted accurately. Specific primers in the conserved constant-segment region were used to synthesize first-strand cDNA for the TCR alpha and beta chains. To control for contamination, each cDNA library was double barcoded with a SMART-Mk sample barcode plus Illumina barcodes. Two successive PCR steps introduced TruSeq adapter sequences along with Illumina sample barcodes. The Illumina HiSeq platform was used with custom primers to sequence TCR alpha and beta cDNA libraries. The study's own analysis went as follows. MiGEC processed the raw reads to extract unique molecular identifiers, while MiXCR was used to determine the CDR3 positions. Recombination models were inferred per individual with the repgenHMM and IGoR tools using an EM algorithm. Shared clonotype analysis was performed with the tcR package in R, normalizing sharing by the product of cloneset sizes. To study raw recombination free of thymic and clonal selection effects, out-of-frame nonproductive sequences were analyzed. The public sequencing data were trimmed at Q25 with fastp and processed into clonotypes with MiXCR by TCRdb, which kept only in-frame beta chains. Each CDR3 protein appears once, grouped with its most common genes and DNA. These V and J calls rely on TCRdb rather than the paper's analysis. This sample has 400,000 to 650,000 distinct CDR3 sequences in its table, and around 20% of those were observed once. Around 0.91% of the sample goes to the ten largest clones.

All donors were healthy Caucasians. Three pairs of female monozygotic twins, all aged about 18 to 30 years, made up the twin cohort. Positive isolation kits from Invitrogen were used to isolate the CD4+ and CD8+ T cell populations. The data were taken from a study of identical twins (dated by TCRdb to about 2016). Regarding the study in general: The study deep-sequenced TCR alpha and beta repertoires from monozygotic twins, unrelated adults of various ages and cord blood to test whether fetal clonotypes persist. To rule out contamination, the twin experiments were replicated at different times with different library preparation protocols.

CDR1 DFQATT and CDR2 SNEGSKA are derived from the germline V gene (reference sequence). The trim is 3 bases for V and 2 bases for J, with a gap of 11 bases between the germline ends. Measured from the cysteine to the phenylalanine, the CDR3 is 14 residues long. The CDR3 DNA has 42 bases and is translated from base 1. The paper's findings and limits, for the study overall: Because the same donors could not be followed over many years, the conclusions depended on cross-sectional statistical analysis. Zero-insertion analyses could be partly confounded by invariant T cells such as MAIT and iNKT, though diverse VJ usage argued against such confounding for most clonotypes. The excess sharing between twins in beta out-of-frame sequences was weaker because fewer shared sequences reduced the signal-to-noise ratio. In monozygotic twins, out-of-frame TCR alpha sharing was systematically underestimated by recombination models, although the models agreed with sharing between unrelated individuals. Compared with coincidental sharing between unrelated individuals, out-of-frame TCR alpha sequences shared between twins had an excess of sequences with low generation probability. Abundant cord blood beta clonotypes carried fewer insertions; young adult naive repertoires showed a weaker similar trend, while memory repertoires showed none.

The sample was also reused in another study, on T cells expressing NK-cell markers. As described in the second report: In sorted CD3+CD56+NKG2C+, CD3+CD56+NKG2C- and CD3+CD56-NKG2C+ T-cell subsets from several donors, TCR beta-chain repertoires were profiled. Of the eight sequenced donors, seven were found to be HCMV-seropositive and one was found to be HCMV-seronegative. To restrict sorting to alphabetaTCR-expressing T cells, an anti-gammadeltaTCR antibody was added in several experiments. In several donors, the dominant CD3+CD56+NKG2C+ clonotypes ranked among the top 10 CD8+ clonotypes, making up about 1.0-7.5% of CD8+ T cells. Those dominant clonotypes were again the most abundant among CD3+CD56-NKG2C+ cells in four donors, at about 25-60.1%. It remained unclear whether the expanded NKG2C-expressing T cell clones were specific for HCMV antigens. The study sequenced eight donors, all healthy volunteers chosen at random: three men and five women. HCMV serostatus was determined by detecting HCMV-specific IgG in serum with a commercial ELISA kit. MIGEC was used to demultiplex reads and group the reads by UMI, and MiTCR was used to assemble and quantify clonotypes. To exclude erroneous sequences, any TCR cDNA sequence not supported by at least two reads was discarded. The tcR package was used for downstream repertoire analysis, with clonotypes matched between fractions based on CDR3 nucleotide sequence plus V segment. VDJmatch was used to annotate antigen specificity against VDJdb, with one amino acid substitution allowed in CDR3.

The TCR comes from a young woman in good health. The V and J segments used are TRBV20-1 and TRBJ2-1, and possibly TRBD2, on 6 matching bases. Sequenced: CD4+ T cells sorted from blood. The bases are TGCAGTGCTAGCGGGAGAGGGGCCTACAATGAGCAGTTCTTC. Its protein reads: CSASGRGAYNEQFF.